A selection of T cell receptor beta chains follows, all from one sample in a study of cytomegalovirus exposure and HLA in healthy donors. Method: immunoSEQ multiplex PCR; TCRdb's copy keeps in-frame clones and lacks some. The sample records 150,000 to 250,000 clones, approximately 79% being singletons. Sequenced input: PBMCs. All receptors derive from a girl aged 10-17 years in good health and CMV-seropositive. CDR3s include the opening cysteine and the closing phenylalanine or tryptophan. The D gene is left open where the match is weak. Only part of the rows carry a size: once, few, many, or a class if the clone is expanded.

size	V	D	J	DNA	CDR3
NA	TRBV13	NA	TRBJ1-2	TGTGCCAGCCACTCATGGGAGGGATACTATGGCGGCTACACCTTC	CASHSWEGYYGGYTF
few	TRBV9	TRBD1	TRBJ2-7	TGTGCCAGCAGCGTAGCTGACAGGGGTTCCTTCTACGAGCAGTACTTC	CASSVADRGSFYEQYF
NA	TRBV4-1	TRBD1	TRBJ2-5	TGCGCCAGCAGACCGGACAGGGTATGCGAGACCCAGTACTTC	CASRPDRVCETQYF
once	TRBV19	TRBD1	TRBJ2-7	TGTGCCAGTAGTAGGGACAGGGACTACGAGCAGTACTTC	CASSRDRDYEQYF
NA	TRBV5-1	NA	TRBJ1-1	TGCGCCAGCAGCTCTGGGACAACTCAGTGGGCTGAAGCTTTCTTT	CASSSGTTQWAEAFF
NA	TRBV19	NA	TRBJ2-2	TGTGCCAGTAGTACGGGGAACACCGGGGAGCTGTTTTTT	CASSTGNTGELFF
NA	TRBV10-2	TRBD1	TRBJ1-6	TGCGCCAGCACCCGAGGACAGGCGGACTCCTATAATTCACCCCTCCACTTT	CASTRGQADSYNSPLHF
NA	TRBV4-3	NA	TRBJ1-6	TGCGCCAGCAGCCAAGACTTTACAGGATTAGGTTCACCCCTCCACTTT	CASSQDFTGLGSPLHF
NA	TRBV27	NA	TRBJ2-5	TGTGCCAGCAAACCCTGGGGCGAAGAGACCCAGTACTTC	CASKPWGEETQYF
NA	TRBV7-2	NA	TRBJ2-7	TGTGCCAGCAGTAGGGAGGCTCAAGGGGTCTACGAGCAGTACTTC	CASSREAQGVYEQYF